Here is one T cell receptor beta chain with its context. Its antigen is not identified. The data were obtained in a study of CD8 T cells in ankylosing spondylitis. Broader study findings: A number of the motif variants had already been described in reactive arthritis synovial fluid and blood. Blood from ankylosing spondylitis patients appeared to carry a characteristic roughly eight-variant TCR beta motif. Disease-linked clones were reportedly significantly enriched in matched ankylosing spondylitis synovial fluid. As for the disease-linked clones, they showed a CD8+ phenotype and occurred at relatively low frequencies in peripheral blood.

With 3 bases removed from V and 3 bases from J, the gap between germline ends came to 8 bases. The CDR3 loop spans 14 amino acids. In germline, CDR1 is KGHDR, CDR2 SFDVKD. Generation of TCR beta libraries employed quantitative 5'-RACE incorporating molecular barcodes. From the 5' RACE reads, TCRdb called clonotypes with MiXCR, one entry per CDR3 protein. Among hundreds of thousands of distinct CDR3 sequences, approximately 17% were seen once, and the ten largest hold over 0.9%. Input material: blood, either unsorted or a sorted T cell fraction (not recorded which). The chain couples TRBV24-1 to TRBJ1-5, with D perhaps TRBD1 (5 bases). This clonotype was sampled from a male donor with ankylosing spondylitis. The CDR3 region has the DNA TGTGCCACCAGTGATCGACAGCTCAATCAGCCCCAGCATTTT. As protein: CATSDRQLNQPQHF.